These 23 T cell receptor beta chains were sequenced from one sample in a study of T cell repertoires in cytomegalovirus infection. TCRdb redid the calling of the reads with MiXCR, one entry per CDR3 protein. The profile shows fewer than 250,000 distinct CDR3 sequences, approximately 13% of them singletons. The specimen sequenced was PBMCs. These receptors were collected from a human donor in good health (CMV status not recorded). Some clones in this sample may be carry-over from other donors' samples.

This clonotype showed up many times. J is TRBJ1-6 and V is TRBV29-1; unclear D gene. V lost 4 bases to trimming and J lost 5 bases, with 9 bases between them. Per germline, CDR1 SQVTM and CDR2 ANQGSEA. CDR3 size: 13 residues. The CDR3 coding sequence is TGCAGCGTTGGGTTGGCAGATAATTCACCCCTCCACTTT. Translating gives CSVGLADNSPLHF.

This clonotype appeared many times. The chain combines TRBV19 with TRBJ1-2; 10 bases match TRBD1. V dropped 1 base and J dropped 8; count of bases not matched to a gene: 10. Germline V gene data show CDR1 as LNHDA and CDR2 as SQIVND (reference sequence). CDR3 length: 16 amino acids. CDR3 protein: CASSIGPGQGNVGYTF. In DNA form, the CDR3 reads TGTGCCAGTAGTATAGGGCCGGGACAGGGGAACGTAGGCTACACCTTC.

This clonotype showed up many times. The chain joins TRBV28 to TRBJ1-3; D not resolved. Germline assignment: CDR1 MDHEN and CDR2 SYDVKM. The length of the CDR3 is 14 residues. V shed 6 bases and J shed 4 bases, with 13 bases lying between them. The CDR3 region is CASSPSTGGNTIYF. The CDR3 bases are TGTGCCAGCAGCCCATCGACTGGCGGAAACACCATATATTTT.

Regarding this clonotype: One junction end does not reproduce the germline sequence, and a read error may be involved. The chain is built from TRBV7-8 and TRBJ2-3, with D possibly TRBD2 on 7 matching bases. Germline V lookup: CDR1 SGHVS, CDR2 FQNEAQ. This CDR3 contains 15 residues. This CDR3 reads CASSLYGGRGDTQSF. In DNA, the CDR3 is TGTGCCAGCAGCTTATACGGGGGGAGGGGGGATACGCAGTCTTTT.

The chain carries TRBV20-1 and TRBJ2-5; D gene ambiguous. The V end was cut by 2 bases, the J end by 2 bases, with 6 bases between. Germline V gene sequence: CDR1 DFQATT, CDR2 SNEGSKA (reference sequence). The CDR3 loop spans 12 amino acids. For the CDR3, the DNA is TGCAGTGCTAGACCAGCGCAAGAGACCCAGTACTTC. Translated: CSARPAQETQYF.

The chain recombines TRBV20-1 with TRBJ2-5, with no clear D. This CDR3 contains 11 residues. Germline CDR1 is DFQATT and CDR2 is SNEGSKA (reference sequence). V lost 3 bases and J lost 4, with 6 bases in between. CDR3 region: CSARAVETQYF. The CDR3 nucleotides read TGCAGTGCTAGGGCAGTAGAGACCCAGTACTTC.

V is TRBV9 and J is TRBJ1-6; D gene ambiguous. The germline V gene has CDR1 SGDLS and CDR2 YYNGEE. The V and J ends lost 0 bases and 7 bases respectively, with 8 bases between them. The CDR3 sequence is 14 residues long. CDR3 loop: CASSVGGINSPLHF. In nucleotides, the CDR3 is TGTGCCAGCAGCGTAGGAGGCATCAATTCACCCCTCCACTTT. Filled out from reference TRBV9 and TRBJ1-6, the complete variable domain reads DSGVTQTPKHLITATGQRVTLRCSPRSGDLSVYWYQQSLDQGLQFLIQYYNGEERAKGNILERFSAQQFPDLHSELNLSSLELGDSALYFCASSVGGINSPLHFGNGTRLTVT.

In this sample, this clonotype turned up many times. The chain uses TRBV4-1 and TRBJ2-3; weak D call: TRBD1 (6 bases). The CDR3 runs 16 residues. Germline V gives CDR1 MGHRA, CDR2 YSYEKL. The ends were cut back, 1 base at V and 4 bases at J, with 15 bases in the middle. The CDR3 region is CASSQVKNRAADTQYF. CDR3 in DNA: TGCGCCAGCAGCCAAGTGAAGAACAGGGCGGCAGATACGCAGTATTTT.

This clonotype was recorded at least ten times. The J gene is TRBJ1-2, the V gene TRBV29-1; perhaps TRBD1 as D (5 bases). The ends were cut back, 6 bases at V and 4 bases at J, with 18 bases in the middle. This CDR3 is built from 14 residues. Per germline, CDR1 SQVTM and CDR2 ANQGSEA. The CDR3 here is CSVGPPGPGYGYTF. The CDR3 bases are TGCAGCGTGGGACCTCCGGGGCCCGGCTATGGCTACACCTTC.

This clonotype has a handful of counts. The genes are TRBV4-3 and TRBJ1-1; D is uncertain. The germline V and J ends were trimmed by 0 bases and 4 bases, with 6 bases remaining between them. The CDR3 totals 13 residues. Germline loops: CDR1 LGHNA, CDR2 YSLEER. As DNA, the CDR3 is TGCGCCAGCAGCCAAGATCTGTTCACTGAAGCTTTCTTT. Translation: CASSQDLFTEAFF.

The V gene is TRBV19, the J gene TRBJ1-6; no firm D call. The CDR3 consists of 13 residues. Germline-derived CDR1 and CDR2 are LNHDA and SQIVND (reference sequence). Trimming took off 0 bases at V and 9 bases at J, with 6 bases between the two ends. The DNA of the CDR3 is TGTGCCAGTAGTATAGAGCCGGGTTCACCCCTCCACTTT. Protein product: CASSIEPGSPLHF.

This chain joins TRBV29-1 and TRBJ1-1; tentatively, D is TRBD1 (6 bases). The germline gives CDR1 SQVTM, CDR2 ANQGSEA. The CDR3 runs 12 residues. This CDR3 is CSGGGERTEAFF. The CDR3 nucleotides read TGCAGTGGAGGGGGAGAACGCACTGAAGCTTTCTTT. Variable domain in full (rest from reference TRBV29-1 and TRBJ1-1): SAVISQKPSRDICQRGTSLTIQCQVDSQVTMMFWYRQQPGQSLTLIATANQGSEATYESGFVIDKFPISRPNLTFSTLTVSNMSPEDSSIYLCSGGGERTEAFFGQGTRLTVV.

The table lists this clonotype with many counts. The chain has TRBV7-9 and TRBJ1-6; a possible D gene is TRBD1 (5 bases). This CDR3 has 14 amino acids. Germline V gene lookup returns CDR1 SEHNR and CDR2 FQNEAQ (reference sequence). The V gene lost 5 bases and the J gene lost 6 bases, with 11 bases spanning the gap. In DNA form, the CDR3 reads TGTGCCAGCAGCACCCAGGGCACTAATTCACCCCTCCACTTT. Translation: CASSTQGTNSPLHF.

Many counts were recorded for this clonotype. The V and J genes are TRBV7-2 and TRBJ2-7; D may match TRBD1 or TRBD2 (5 bases each). Germline V gene lookup returns CDR1 SGHTA and CDR2 FQGNSA. The CDR3 extends over 13 amino acids. Trimming shortened V by 2 bases and J by 3 bases, and 8 bases separated the two germline ends. The CDR3 DNA follows: TGTGCCAGCAGCTTACGGGACGGCTACGAGCAGTACTTC. It translates to CASSLRDGYEQYF. Full variable domain (missing parts from reference TRBV7-2 and TRBJ2-7): GAGVSQSPSNKVTEKGKDVELRCDPISGHTALYWYRQSLGQGLEFLIYFQGNSAPDKSGLPSDRFSAERTGGSVSTLTIQRTQQEDSAVYLCASSLRDGYEQYFGPGTRLTVT.

This clonotype was seen more than once but under ten times. The V gene is TRBV6-6, the J gene TRBJ2-1, with D perhaps given as TRBD1 or TRBD2 (5 bases each). Germline CDR1 is MNHNY and CDR2 is SVGAGI (reference sequence). This CDR3 has 14 residues. V lost 2 bases and J lost 4, with 9 bases in between. The DNA for the CDR3 is TGTGCCAGCAGTTACCGGGACGAGTACAATGAGCAGTTCTTC. Translation gives CASSYRDEYNEQFF.

This clonotype was seen many times. One end of the junction does not line up with germline, which may come from a read error. The chain is built from TRBV7-9 and TRBJ1-1; 7 positions match TRBD1. This CDR3 has 13 amino acids. Germline V gives CDR1 SEHNR, CDR2 FQNEAQ (reference sequence). The CDR3 sequence is CASTLEGATEAFF. DNA for the CDR3: TGTGCCAGCACCTTAGAGGGGGCCACTGAAGCTTTCTTT.

This clonotype was seen many times. The V gene is TRBV5-6, the J gene TRBJ1-6, with unresolved D. V was cut by 1 base and J by 8 bases, with 16 bases left in between. CDR3 length: 16 amino acids. Germline V gene lookup returns CDR1 SGHDT and CDR2 YYEEEE. The DNA of the CDR3 is TGTGCCAGCAGCTTGTTCCTGGGTAGTGGACATTCACCCCTCCACTTT. It encodes CASSLFLGSGHSPLHF.

This clonotype occurred many times. V usage is TRBV13 and J usage is TRBJ2-1; TRBD2 matches 8 bases. The CDR3 spans 19 residues. V lost 1 base, J lost 1 base, and 12 bases stayed unmatched. Germline lookup yields CDR1 PRHDT and CDR2 FYEKMQ (reference sequence). CDR3 DNA: TGTGCCAGCAGCTTAGAAGGGGCGGGACTAGGCCCGTCCTACAATGAGCAGTTCTTC. Residues: CASSLEGAGLGPSYNEQFF.

The chain has TRBV6-2 or TRBV6-3 and TRBJ1-1; D is perhaps TRBD1 (6 bases). The CDR3 has 13 amino acids. The ends were cut back, 0 bases at V and 6 bases at J, with 8 bases in the middle. The V gene's germline CDR1 is MNHEY and CDR2 SVGEGT. CDR3 sequence: CASSYSGTSEAFF. The CDR3 region has the DNA TGTGCCAGCAGTTACTCAGGGACATCTGAAGCTTTCTTT.

This clonotype was found many times. The chain uses TRBV5-1 and TRBJ2-3, with D hard to call. From germline, CDR1 is SGHRS and CDR2 YFSETQ. Trimming cost V 0 bases and J 2 bases, with 10 bases left between them. CDR3 length: 15 amino acids. The CDR3 spells CASSLDGSITDTQYF. The CDR3 nucleotides read TGCGCCAGCAGCTTGGATGGCAGTATCACAGATACGCAGTATTTT.

This clonotype has only one observation. The V gene is TRBV29-1, the J gene TRBJ2-3; tentatively, D is TRBD1 or TRBD2 (5 bases each). The CDR3 is 14 amino acids. With 3 bases removed from V and 2 bases from J, the gap between germline ends came to 12 bases. Germline lookup yields CDR1 SQVTM and CDR2 ANQGSEA. The CDR3 here is CSVDEGSNTDTQYF. The CDR3 nucleotides read TGCAGCGTTGACGAGGGGTCCAACACAGATACGCAGTATTTT.

This clonotype has more than one count but fewer than ten. This chain joins TRBV5-1 and TRBJ2-7; 7 nucleotides agree with TRBD1. V was clipped by 4 bases and J by 0 bases; unmatched bases: 7. Germline V gives CDR1 SGHRS, CDR2 YFSETQ. The CDR3 spans 15 residues. The CDR3 nucleotides are TGCGCCAGCAGCCCGACGACAGGGATCTCCTACGAGCAGTACTTC. Residues: CASSPTTGISYEQYF.

The chain employs TRBV28 and TRBJ2-5; 11 positions match TRBD1. V gave up 5 bases and J gave up 5 bases; unmatched junction bases: 13. The CDR3 loop spans 17 amino acids. From germline, CDR1 is MDHEN and CDR2 SYDVKM. The CDR3 loop is CASSHLPGTGGVETQYF. CDR3 bases: TGTGCCAGCAGTCACTTACCCGGGACAGGGGGGGTGGAGACCCAGTACTTC.